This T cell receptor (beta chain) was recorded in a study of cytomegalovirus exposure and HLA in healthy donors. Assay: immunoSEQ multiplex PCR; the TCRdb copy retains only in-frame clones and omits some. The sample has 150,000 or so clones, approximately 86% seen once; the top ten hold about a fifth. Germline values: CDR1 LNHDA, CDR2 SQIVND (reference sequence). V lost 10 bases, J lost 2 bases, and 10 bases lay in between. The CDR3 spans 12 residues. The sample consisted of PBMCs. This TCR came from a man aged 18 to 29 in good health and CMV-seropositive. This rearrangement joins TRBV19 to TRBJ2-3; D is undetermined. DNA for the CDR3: TGTGCCACTGCGGATATCACAGATACGCAGTATTTT. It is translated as CATADITDTQYF.